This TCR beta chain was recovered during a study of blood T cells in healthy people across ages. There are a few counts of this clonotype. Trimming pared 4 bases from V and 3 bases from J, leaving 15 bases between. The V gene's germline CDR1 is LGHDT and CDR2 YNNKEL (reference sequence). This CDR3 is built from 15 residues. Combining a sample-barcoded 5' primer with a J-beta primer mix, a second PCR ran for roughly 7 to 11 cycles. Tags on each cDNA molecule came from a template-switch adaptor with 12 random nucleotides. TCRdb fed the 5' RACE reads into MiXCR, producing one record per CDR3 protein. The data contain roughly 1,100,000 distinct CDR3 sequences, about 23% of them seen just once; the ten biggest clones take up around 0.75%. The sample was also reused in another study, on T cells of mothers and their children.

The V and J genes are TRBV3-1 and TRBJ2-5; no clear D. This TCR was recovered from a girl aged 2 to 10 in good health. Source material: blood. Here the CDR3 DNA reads TGTGCCAGCAGCCCCCTAGGCCTACTCGAAGAGACCCAGTACTTC. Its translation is CASSPLGLLEETQYF.